This TCR beta chain was sequenced during a study of regulatory T cells in long-lasting Graves disease. In building TCR beta libraries, iRepertoire HTBI primers were used together with Arm-PCR of CDR3 regions. TCRdb recomputed calls from the multiplex PCR reads with MiXCR, one row per CDR3 protein. The table lists 580,000 or so distinct CDR3 sequences, about 16% of them singletons, with approximately 12% in the top ten. Only a few counts were recorded for this clonotype. As for time point: newly diagnosed GD, antithyroid drugs for less than 3 months. The TCR library used RNA extracted from PBMCs. CDR3 length: 13 amino acids. V lost 3 bases to trimming and J lost 6 bases, with 14 bases between them. Germline CDR1 reads GTSNPN; CDR2 reads SVGIG (reference sequence). A further study also used this sample, focusing on T cells in Graves' hyperthyroidism and ophthalmopathy.

This TCR was recovered from a man aged 18-30 years with Graves disease. The V and J genes are TRBV30 and TRBJ1-2; D is unresolved. The sample in question was peripheral blood mononuclear cells (PBMCs), obtained at new diagnosis, from a patient treated with antithyroid drugs. CDR3 sequence (DNA): TGTGCCTGGAGCCAGGTTGGCGTTAATGGCTACACCTTC. Residues: CAWSQVGVNGYTF.